This T cell receptor (beta chain) was sequenced during a study of T cells after yellow fever vaccination. Findings and limits, study-wide: Clones that expanded after primary vaccination mostly reappeared after the booster (roughly 96% CD4, approximately 89% CD8). Sorted repertoires could include abundant contaminating clonotypes from bulk cells. The secondary response was weaker but peaked faster, day 5 versus 15.

Germline CDR1 is WSHSY and CDR2 is SAAADI. CDR3 size: 14 residues. V shed 7 bases, J shed 6 bases, and the junction held 6 bases outside the gene matches. To note about this clonotype: As yet, its antigen is unknown.

A universal primer site and UMIs were added as TCR cDNA was made by 5'RACE template switching. One entry per CDR3 protein results from TCRdb running MiXCR on the 5' RACE reads. This sample carries about 360,000 distinct CDR3 sequences, approximately 5.7% of them seen once, and the ten largest clones take about 15%. V and J are TRBV10-2 and TRBJ2-7, with 13 bases identical to TRBD2. This clonotype was sampled from a man aged 25-45 years who received the YFV17D yellow fever vaccine. Here the sequenced sample was PBMCs, taken 5 days after the yellow fever booster vaccination. CDR3 DNA: TGCGCCAGCACCTGGACTAGCGGGAGAGCCGAGCAGTACTTC. Its protein is CASTWTSGRAEQYF.